This entry lists 9 T cell receptor beta chains sequenced from one sample in a study of T cell clonotyping in hematopoietic cell transplantation. Profiling relied on immunoSEQ multiplex PCR, and the TCRdb table lists in-frame clones only, not all of them. The table has roughly 13,000 clones, over 70% seen once; the top ten hold about 15%. The time point is: recipient sample about 28 days before transplant, after cytoreduction. Sequences were derived from peripheral blood mononuclear cells, sampled before stem cell transplant. The origin of the receptors is a man aged 55-75 years with acute myeloid leukemia. Some clones in this sample may be carry-over from other donors' samples.

The CDR3 loop is CASSTQAGSTDTQYF. CDR3 DNA: TGTGCCAGTAGTACCCAGGCGGGGAGCACAGATACGCAGTATTTT. The rearrangement uses TRBV19 and TRBJ2-3, with D perhaps matching TRBD2 (6 bases). Trimming left V 4 bases short and J 0 bases short, with 11 bases between. CDR1 and CDR2 (germline): LNHDA, SQIVND (reference sequence). The CDR3 contains 15 residues. Drawing the rest from reference TRBV19 and TRBJ2-3, the complete variable domain is DGGITQSPKYLFRKEGQNVTLSCEQNLNHDAMYWYRQDPGQGLRLIYYSQIVNDFQKGDIAEGYSVSREKKESFPLTVTSAQKNPTAFYLCASSTQAGSTDTQYFGPGTRLTVL.

J is TRBJ1-2 and V is TRBV6-1; the match to TRBD1 covers 9 bases. With V trimmed by 9 bases and J by 4 bases, 12 bases remained unmatched. Germline CDR1 is MNHNS and CDR2 is SASEGT. This CDR3 has 15 amino acids. CDR3 region: CARGSRGQGFYGYTF. The CDR3 DNA reads as TGTGCCAGGGGGAGCAGGGGACAGGGCTTCTATGGCTACACCTTC.

This clone was found once. J is TRBJ1-1 and V is TRBV4-3; TRBD1 agrees at 7 bases. The CDR3 length is 14 residues. The germline gives CDR1 LGHNA, CDR2 YSLEER. The V segment lost 2 bases and the J segment 1 base; nucleotides outside the gene matches: 1. The CDR3 protein is CASSQRTGNTEAFF. The CDR3 bases are TGCGCCAGCAGCCAAAGGACAGGGAACACTGAAGCTTTCTTT.

The CDR3 is CAWSVSGGTGGEKLFF. The CDR3, as DNA: TGTGCCTGGAGTGTGTCGGGGGGGACAGGGGGTGAAAAACTGTTTTTT. This sequence joins TRBV30 and TRBJ1-4; TRBD1 agrees at 11 bases. V was clipped by 0 bases and J by 7 bases; unmatched bases: 7. CDR3 length: 16 amino acids. Germline CDR1 reads GTSNPN; CDR2 reads SVGIG (reference sequence).

This clone was seen only once. The genes are TRBV30 and TRBJ2-6; D is unresolved. CDR3 length: 13 residues. The ends were cut back, 5 bases at V and 0 bases at J, with 5 bases in the middle. Germline values: CDR1 GTSNPN, CDR2 SVGIG (reference sequence). The CDR3 spells CAWGVSGANVLTF. The CDR3 DNA is TGTGCCTGGGGAGTCTCTGGGGCCAACGTCCTGACTTTC.

This chain links TRBV9 with TRBJ2-1; TRBD2 matches at 7 bases. The CDR3 has 15 amino acids. Trimming at V came to 6 bases and at J to 0 bases, leaving 6 bases not matched to a gene. Germline V lookup: CDR1 SGDLS, CDR2 YYNGEE. This CDR3 reads CASTRTGGSYNEQFF. DNA of the CDR3: TGTGCCAGCACCAGAACGGGAGGCTCCTACAATGAGCAGTTCTTC.

The chain employs TRBV19 and TRBJ1-5, with D uncertain. The CDR3 runs to 13 residues. Germline CDR1 LNHDA, CDR2 SQIVND (reference sequence). Trimming left V 10 bases short and J 0 bases short, with 10 bases between. The CDR3 region is CATGQNSNQPQHF. CDR3 sequence (DNA): TGTGCCACCGGCCAAAATAGCAATCAGCCCCAGCATTTT. Filled out from reference TRBV19 and TRBJ1-5, the complete variable domain reads DGGITQSPKYLFRKEGQNVTLSCEQNLNHDAMYWYRQDPGQGLRLIYYSQIVNDFQKGDIAEGYSVSREKKESFPLTVTSAQKNPTAFYLCATGQNSNQPQHFGDGTRLSIL.

The CDR3 bases are TGTGCCAGCAGTTCCCGGGGCACCGGGGAGCTGTTTTTT. This sequence encodes CASSSRGTGELFF. The chain carries TRBV27 and TRBJ2-2, with D tentatively TRBD2 (5 bases). Trimming took off 4 bases at V and 4 bases at J, with 7 bases between the two ends. This CDR3 comprises 13 residues. The germline CDR1 and CDR2 sequences are MNHEY and SMNVEV (reference sequence).

This clone was detected only a few times. This sequence joins TRBV2 and TRBJ1-5; D ambiguous. The CDR3 runs 14 residues. The V end lost 1 base, the J end lost 0 bases, and 4 bases lay between the germline ends. CDR1 SNHLY and CDR2 FYNNEI come from the germline V gene. This chain's CDR3 is CASSEEISNQPQHF. The CDR3 DNA sequence: TGTGCCAGCAGTGAAGAGATTAGCAATCAGCCCCAGCATTTT. The full variable domain, rest sourced from reference TRBV2 and TRBJ1-5, is EPEVTQTPSHQVTQMGQEVILRCVPISNHLYFYWYRQILGQKVEFLVSFYNNEISEKSEIFDDQFSVERPDGSNFTLKIRSTKLEDSAMYFCASSEEISNQPQHFGDGTRLSIL.